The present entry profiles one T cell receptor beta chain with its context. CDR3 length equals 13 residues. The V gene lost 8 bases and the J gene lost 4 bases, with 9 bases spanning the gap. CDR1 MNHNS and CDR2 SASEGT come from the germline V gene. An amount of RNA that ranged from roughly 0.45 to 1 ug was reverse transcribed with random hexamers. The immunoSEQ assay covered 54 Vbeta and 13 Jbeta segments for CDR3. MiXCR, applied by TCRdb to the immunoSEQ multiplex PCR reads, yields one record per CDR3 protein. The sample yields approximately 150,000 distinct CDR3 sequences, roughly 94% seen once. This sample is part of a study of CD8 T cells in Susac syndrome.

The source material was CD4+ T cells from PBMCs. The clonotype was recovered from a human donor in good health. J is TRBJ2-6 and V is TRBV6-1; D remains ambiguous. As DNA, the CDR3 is TGTGCCAGCGGTATGACCGGGGCCAACGTCCTGACTTTC. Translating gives CASGMTGANVLTF.